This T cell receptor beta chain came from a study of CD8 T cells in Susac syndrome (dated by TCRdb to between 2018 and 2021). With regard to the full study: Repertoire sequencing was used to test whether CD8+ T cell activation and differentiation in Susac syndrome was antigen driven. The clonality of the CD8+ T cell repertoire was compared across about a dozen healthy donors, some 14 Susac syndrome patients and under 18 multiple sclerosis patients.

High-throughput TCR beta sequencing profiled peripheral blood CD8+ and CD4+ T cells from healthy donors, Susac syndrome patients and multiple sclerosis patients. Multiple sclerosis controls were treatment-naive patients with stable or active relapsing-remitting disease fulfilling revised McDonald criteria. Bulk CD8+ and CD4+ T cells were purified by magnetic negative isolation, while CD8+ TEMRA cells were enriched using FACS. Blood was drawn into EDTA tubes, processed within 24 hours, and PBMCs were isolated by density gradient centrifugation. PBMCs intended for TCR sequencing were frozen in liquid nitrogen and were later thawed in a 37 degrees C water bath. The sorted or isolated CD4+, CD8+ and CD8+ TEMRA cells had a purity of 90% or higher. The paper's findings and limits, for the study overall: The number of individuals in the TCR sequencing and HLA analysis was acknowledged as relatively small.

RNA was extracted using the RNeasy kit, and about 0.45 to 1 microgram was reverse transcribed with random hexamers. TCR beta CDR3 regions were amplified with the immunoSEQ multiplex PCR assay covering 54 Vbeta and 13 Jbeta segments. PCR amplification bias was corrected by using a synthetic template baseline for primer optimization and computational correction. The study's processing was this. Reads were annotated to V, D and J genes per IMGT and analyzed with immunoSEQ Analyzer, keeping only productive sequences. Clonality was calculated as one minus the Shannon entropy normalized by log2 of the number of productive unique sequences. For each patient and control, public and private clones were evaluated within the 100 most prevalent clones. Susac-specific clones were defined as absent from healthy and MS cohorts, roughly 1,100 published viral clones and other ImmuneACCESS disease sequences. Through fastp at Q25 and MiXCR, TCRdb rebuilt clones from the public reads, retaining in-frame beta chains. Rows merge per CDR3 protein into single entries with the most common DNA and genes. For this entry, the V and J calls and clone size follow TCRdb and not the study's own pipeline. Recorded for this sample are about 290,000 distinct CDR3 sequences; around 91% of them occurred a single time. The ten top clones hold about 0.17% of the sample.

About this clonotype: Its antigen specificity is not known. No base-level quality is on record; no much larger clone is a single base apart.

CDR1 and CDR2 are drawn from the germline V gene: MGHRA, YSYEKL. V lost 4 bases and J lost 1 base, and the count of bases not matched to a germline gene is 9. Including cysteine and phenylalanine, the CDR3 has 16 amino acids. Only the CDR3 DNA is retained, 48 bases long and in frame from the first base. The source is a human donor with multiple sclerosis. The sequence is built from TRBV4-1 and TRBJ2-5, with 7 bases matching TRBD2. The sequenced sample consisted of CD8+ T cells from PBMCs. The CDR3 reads CASSPREFGGQETQYF. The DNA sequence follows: TGCGCCAGCAGCCCGCGGGAGTTCGGGGGCCAAGAGACCCAGTACTTC.